These 23 T cell receptor beta chains were all obtained from the same sample, sequenced in a study of T cells in Graves' hyperthyroidism and ophthalmopathy. RNA transcripts were the template for amplifying TCR beta CDR3 regions. Carried out on the TCR CDR3, a first-round RT-PCR used the HTBI primer set. TCRdb recomputed calls from the multiplex PCR reads with MiXCR, one row per CDR3 protein. The repertoire includes roughly 330,000 distinct CDR3 sequences, approximately 15% of them detected once, and around a third sits in the top ten. The sample comprised blood. The origin of the receptors is a man aged 25-45 years with Graves' hyperthyroidism.

This clonotype was counted only a few times. V and J are TRBV30 and TRBJ2-3; 11 nucleotides align to TRBD2. V was pared by 3 bases and J by 2 bases, with 4 bases of the junction left unmatched. This CDR3 spans 15 amino acids. Germline V gene lookup returns CDR1 GTSNPN and CDR2 SVGIG (reference sequence). The CDR3 loop is CAWSSLAGATDTQYF. The CDR3 DNA is TGTGCCTGGAGCTCACTAGCGGGAGCCACAGATACGCAGTATTTT.

This clonotype was seen more than once but under ten times. The V and J genes are TRBV5-1 and TRBJ2-3; no clear D gene. The CDR3 consists of 15 residues. The germline CDR1 and CDR2 sequences are SGHRS and YFSETQ. Trimming took off 6 bases at V and 0 bases at J, with 14 bases between the two ends. DNA of the CDR3: TGCGCCAGCAACCTAGGATCTACTAGCACAGATACGCAGTATTTT. Protein sequence: CASNLGSTSTDTQYF.

The chain combines TRBV27 with TRBJ1-6; D possibly corresponds to TRBD1 (5 bases). V was trimmed by 4 bases and J by 10 bases, leaving 20 bases between them. Looked up from germline, CDR1 is MNHEY and CDR2 is SMNVEV (reference sequence). The CDR3 runs 16 residues. CDR3 bases: TGTGCCAGCAGTTCCTTCATCGGGACTGGCCGGTCACCCCTCCACTTT. Its translation is CASSSFIGTGRSPLHF.

This clonotype was counted many times. This chain connects TRBV28 to TRBJ1-1; TRBD1 might be the D (5 bases). The CDR3 length is 13 residues. V was pared by 4 bases and J by 1 base, with 7 bases between. CDR1 is MDHEN and CDR2 is SYDVKM in the germline V gene. Here the CDR3 DNA reads TGTGCCAGCAGTTGGGGGGGGAACACTGAAGCTTTCTTT. Residues: CASSWGGNTEAFF. Based on the CDR3 plus reference TRBV28 and TRBJ1-1, the full variable domain is DVKVTQSSRYLVKRTGEKVFLECVQDMDHENMFWYRQDPGLGLRLIYFSYDVKMKEKGDIPEGYSVSREKKERFSLILESASTNQTSMYLCASSWGGNTEAFFGQGTRLTVV.

This clonotype occurred many times. The V call is TRBV3-1, the J call TRBJ2-3, with unresolved D. Germline V lookup: CDR1 LGHDT, CDR2 YNNKEL (reference sequence). CDR3 length: 15 amino acids. Deletions cut 5 bases from V and 2 bases from J, with 14 bases between. CDR3 DNA sequence: TGTGCCAGCAGCTACTTTCGTGGTTTCACAGATACGCAGTATTTT. Translating gives CASSYFRGFTDTQYF.

This clonotype was seen a single time. A much more abundant neighbour one base away suggests this may be a read error. The chain links TRBV28 to TRBJ1-5, with no clear D. CDR3 length equals 14 residues. Germline CDR1 reads MDHEN; CDR2 reads SYDVKM. The ends were cut back, 3 bases at V and 3 bases at J, with 9 bases in the middle. The CDR3 coding sequence is TGTGCCAGCAGTTTTGCCGGGGACAATCAGCCCCAGCATTTT. Its translation is CASSFAGDNQPQHF.

There are many counts of this clonotype. This CDR3 reads CASSLGMDSYGTQYF. CDR3 sequence (DNA): TGTGCCAGCAGCTTGGGGATGGACTCTTACGGGACCCAGTACTTC. This chain uses TRBV7-9 with TRBJ2-5; a possible D gene is TRBD2 (5 bases). V shed 3 bases and J shed 7 bases, with 18 bases lying between them. Germline CDR1 is SEHNR and CDR2 is FQNEAQ (reference sequence). This CDR3 has 15 amino acids. The entire variable domain, with the rest obtained from reference TRBV7-9 and TRBJ2-5, is as follows: DTGVSQNPRHKITKRGQNVTFRCDPISEHNRLYWYRQTLGQGPEFLTYFQNEAQLEKSRLLSDRFSAERPKGSFSTLEIQRTEQGDSAMYLCASSLGMDSYGTQYFGPGTRLLVL.

This clonotype was detected ten times or more. This sequence joins TRBV20-1 and TRBJ1-2, with TRBD1 identical over 9 bases. V shed 6 bases, J shed 5 bases, and the junction held 4 bases outside the gene matches. Germline values: CDR1 DFQATT, CDR2 SNEGSKA (reference sequence). The CDR3 runs to 12 residues. The CDR3 DNA follows: TGCAGTGCCGGGACAGGGAAGTATGGCTACACCTTC. Its translation is CSAGTGKYGYTF.

This clonotype has at least ten counts. CDR3 sequence: CAWVHPGARGTEAFF. The CDR3 DNA reads TGTGCCTGGGTCCACCCGGGAGCCCGAGGGACTGAAGCTTTCTTT. V gene TRBV30 combines with J gene TRBJ1-1; D is ambiguous. Per germline, CDR1 GTSNPN and CDR2 SVGIG (reference sequence). Trimming removed 5 bases from V and 5 bases from J, with 21 bases in between. The CDR3 loop spans 15 amino acids.

This clonotype was counted at least ten times. This chain joins TRBV7-8 and TRBJ2-1; a weak D match, TRBD2 (6 bases). This CDR3 region has 18 residues. With 5 bases removed from V and 2 bases from J, the gap between germline ends came to 22 bases. CDR1 and CDR2 (germline): SGHVS, FQNEAQ. For the CDR3, the DNA is TGTGCCAGCAGCCTCACGTGGGGCGAGCGGGCGGCCTACAATGAGCAGTTCTTC. Translation gives CASSLTWGERAAYNEQFF.

This clonotype came up many times. DNA for the CDR3: TGTGCCAGCACCCCGGATGGTTCCACAGATACGCAGTATTTT. Translation: CASTPDGSTDTQYF. The rearrangement joins TRBV12-3 or TRBV12-4 to TRBJ2-3, with D unresolved. The CDR3 consists of 14 residues. V was clipped by 7 bases and J by 2 bases, with 13 bases between them.

Many counts were recorded for this clonotype. The V gene is TRBV30, the J gene TRBJ1-4; D is perhaps TRBD1 (5 bases). Between the trimmed V and J ends, which lost 1 base and 4 bases, there was a span of 7 bases. Germline lookup yields CDR1 GTSNPN and CDR2 SVGIG (reference sequence). There are 13 residues in the CDR3. CDR3 in DNA: TGTGCCTGGAGTGGACAGTATAATGAAAAACTGTTTTTT. Protein sequence: CAWSGQYNEKLFF.

The chain couples TRBV3-1 to TRBJ2-1; TRBD2 might be the D (5 bases). V lost 1 base, J lost 0 bases, and 7 bases lay in between. This CDR3 is built from 15 residues. The germline gives CDR1 LGHDT, CDR2 YNNKEL (reference sequence). The CDR3 loop is CASSQAGISYNEQFF. In DNA, the CDR3 is TGTGCCAGCAGCCAAGCGGGGATCTCCTACAATGAGCAGTTCTTC.

This clonotype occurred many times. The chain carries TRBV27 and TRBJ2-5; 11 positions agree with TRBD2. This CDR3 is built from 16 residues. The germline V gene encodes CDR1 MNHEY and CDR2 SMNVEV (reference sequence). After removal of 6 bases from V and 0 bases from J, the junction contained 6 bases not matched to a gene. The DNA for the CDR3 is TGTGCCAGCAGCCAAGGGGGACTAGCGGACCAAGAGACCCAGTACTTC. It encodes CASSQGGLADQETQYF.

This clonotype was detected many times. The chain has TRBV30 and TRBJ2-3; no reliable D call. The CDR3 extends over 13 amino acids. V lost 3 bases, J lost 0 bases, and 7 bases lay in between. CDR1 is GTSNPN and CDR2 is SVGIG in the germline V gene (reference sequence). In DNA form, the CDR3 reads TGTGCCTGGAGGCTTCAGAGCACAGATACGCAGTATTTT. It codes for CAWRLQSTDTQYF.

The chain has TRBV5-1 and TRBJ1-6, with D uncertain. The V end lost 0 bases, the J end lost 7 bases, and 8 bases lay between the germline ends. CDR1 and CDR2 from the germline V gene are SGHRS and YFSETQ. The CDR3 runs to 14 residues. CDR3 in amino acids: CASSLVPVNSPLHF. The DNA of the CDR3 is TGCGCCAGCAGCTTGGTGCCAGTGAATTCACCCCTCCACTTT.

This clonotype was seen many times. The chain joins TRBV11-2 to TRBJ2-1; D possibly corresponds to TRBD2 (5 bases). Germline CDR1 reads SGHAT; CDR2 reads FQNNGV. V shed 5 bases and J shed 6 bases, with 14 bases lying between them. CDR3 size: 14 residues. The CDR3 reads CASSRFGRTNEQFF. In DNA form, the CDR3 reads TGTGCCAGCAGCCGGTTTGGGAGAACCAATGAGCAGTTCTTC.

This clonotype was counted many times. The rearrangement uses TRBV6-2 or TRBV6-3 and TRBJ2-2, with TRBD2 matching over 8 bases. With 7 bases clipped from V and 1 base from J, the junction kept 2 bases outside the gene matches. The CDR3 length is 14 residues. Germline V gene data show CDR1 as MNHEY and CDR2 as SVGEGT. Here the CDR3 DNA reads TGTGCCAGCAAAACTAGCGGGAACACCGGGGAGCTGTTTTTT. Amino acids: CASKTSGNTGELFF.

The chain links TRBV6-2 or TRBV6-3 to TRBJ2-3; D may be TRBD1 (6 bases). Germline loops: CDR1 MNHEY, CDR2 SVGEGT. CDR3 length: 15 residues. Trimming cost V 8 bases and J 0 bases, with 15 bases left between them. The CDR3: CASQGRGASTDTQYF. CDR3 nucleotides: TGTGCCAGCCAGGGGCGAGGGGCGAGCACAGATACGCAGTATTTT.

This clonotype was seen at least ten times. The J gene is TRBJ1-2, the V gene TRBV2, with D possibly being TRBD1 (5 bases). V shed 8 bases and J shed 8 bases, with 15 bases lying between them. This CDR3 region has 12 residues. The germline gives CDR1 SNHLY, CDR2 FYNNEI. The CDR3 loop is CASWDRVEGYTF. DNA of the CDR3: TGTGCCAGCTGGGACCGTGTGGAAGGCTACACCTTC.

J is TRBJ2-1 and V is TRBV5-1; D is perhaps TRBD1 (5 bases). The germline V gene encodes CDR1 SGHRS and CDR2 YFSETQ. V shed 0 bases and J shed 8 bases, with 12 bases lying between them. This CDR3 region has 14 residues. Here the CDR3 reads CASSLGQHHDEQFF. CDR3 DNA: TGCGCCAGCAGCTTGGGACAGCACCACGATGAGCAGTTCTTC.

The chain is built from TRBV5-1 and TRBJ2-2; no clear D gene. Germline values: CDR1 SGHRS, CDR2 YFSETQ. The CDR3 is 17 amino acids. Trimming cost V 4 bases and J 6 bases, with 22 bases left between them. Here the CDR3 DNA reads TGCGCCAGCAGCCCAAGATCGTTCTATCTTGACGCCGGGGAGCTGTTTTTT. This sequence encodes CASSPRSFYLDAGELFF.

This clonotype was seen many times. The genes are TRBV2 and TRBJ1-2; D perhaps matches TRBD1 (6 bases). V shed 5 bases and J shed 8 bases, with 18 bases lying between them. The CDR3 is 14 amino acids. Germline assignment: CDR1 SNHLY and CDR2 FYNNEI. CDR3 protein: CASSPNRDIGGYTF. The CDR3 coding sequence is TGTGCCAGCAGTCCGAACAGGGACATAGGCGGCTACACCTTC.